This T cell receptor (beta chain) is from a study of control samples from healthy donors and cancer patients. Trimming took 1 base from V and 2 from J; bases not matched to a gene: 2. The CDR3 runs to 15 residues. Germline CDR1 and CDR2: SGHNT and YENEEA. TCRdb keeps only in-frame clones here, not all; method: immunoSEQ multiplex PCR. Counted here are about 130,000 clones, about 93% occurring once; the ten biggest clones make up about 2.5%. This clonotype was obtained from a man aged 35 to 55 in good health. The source material was blood. The chain combines TRBV11-3 with TRBJ2-1, with 7 bases matching TRBD2. Here the CDR3 DNA reads TGTGCCAGCAGCTTAGCGGGGGGACCCTACAATGAGCAGTTCTTC. Residues: CASSLAGGPYNEQFF.